This T cell receptor (beta chain) was sequenced in a study of shared clonotypes between healthy human individuals. Assay: immunoSEQ multiplex PCR; the TCRdb copy retains only in-frame clones and omits some. Of roughly 2.5 million clones listed, roughly 92% are singletons. Per germline, CDR1 SGHAT and CDR2 FQNNGV. The V end lost 2 bases, the J end lost 0 bases, and 19 bases lay between the germline ends. The CDR3 runs 18 residues. About this clone: Its antigen is still unknown.

The split of CD4+ cells yielded CD45RA+ naive and CD45RA-negative memory subsets. Study observations and caveats: Naive CD4 clonotypes overlapped across several donors at roughly 5%.

Input material: naive CD4+ T cells sorted from blood. Documented subset: CD45RA+ positively selected. The rearrangement uses TRBV11-2 and TRBJ1-1; D is possibly TRBD1 (5 bases). The receptor's source is a man younger than 35 in good health. CDR3: CASSLRVPTATLNTEAFF. DNA for the CDR3: TGTGCCAGCAGCTTACGTGTTCCGACAGCGACTCTGAACACTGAAGCTTTCTTT.